These T cell receptor beta chains were read from a single sample in a study of T cell repertoires in cytomegalovirus infection. MiXCR was run by TCRdb on the reads, yielding one entry per CDR3 protein. The repertoire holds hundreds of thousands of distinct CDR3 sequences, with 31% as singletons. No antigen has been identified for these receptors. The specimen comprised cultured CD8+ T cells from PBMCs, sampled from culture after CMV antigen stimulation. The origin of the receptors is a human donor in good health (CMV status not recorded). Some clones in this sample may be carry-over from other donors' samples. The CDR3 runs from the conserved cysteine through the conserved F or W. The D gene is left open where the match is weak. Rows give clone size only sometimes, using once, few, many, or a class for an expanded clone.

few | TRBJ1-2 | . | TRBV13 | CASSPRGSDVYYGYTF | TGTGCCAGCAGCCCCCGGGGGTCCGATGTATACTATGGCTACACCTTC
few | TRBJ2-3 | TRBD1 | TRBV5-1 | CASSLKGGEADTQYF | TGCGCCAGCAGCTTGAAAGGGGGCGAGGCAGATACGCAGTATTTT
many | TRBJ2-5 | TRBD1 | TRBV7-8 | CASSQPGTGIGETQYF | TGTGCCAGCAGCCAGCCGGGGACAGGGATCGGAGAGACCCAGTACTTC
. | TRBJ2-1 | TRBD2 | TRBV12-3/TRBV12-4 | CASAVGLADSEQFF | TGTGCCAGCGCCGTGGGACTAGCGGACAGTGAGCAGTTCTTC
. | TRBJ1-1 | . | TRBV13 | CASFGAGRNTEAFF | TGTGCCAGCTTTGGGGCAGGACGGAACACTGAAGCTTTCTTT
many | TRBJ2-7 | . | TRBV12-3/TRBV12-4 | CASSTLGQLPGVHSYEQYF | TGTGCCAGCAGTACGCTAGGACAGCTCCCGGGGGTACACTCCTACGAGCAGTACTTC
few | TRBJ1-1 | TRBD1 | TRBV12-3/TRBV12-4 | CASRVEGTELAFF | TGTGCCAGCAGGGTAGAGGGGACAGAGTTGGCTTTCTTT
. | TRBJ2-7 | TRBD1 | TRBV12-5 | CASGSRAGTGGYEQYF | TGTGCTAGTGGTTCACGTGCCGGGACAGGGGGCTACGAGCAGTACTTC
. | TRBJ2-2 | . | TRBV7-9 | CASSFSPVTGELFF | TGTGCCAGCAGCTTTAGCCCTGTCACCGGGGAGCTGTTTTTT
. | TRBJ2-7 | TRBD1 | TRBV5-4 | CASSPGTGFTYEQYF | TGTGCCAGCAGCCCCGGGACAGGCTTTACCTACGAGCAGTACTTC
. | TRBJ1-1 | . | TRBV25-1 | CASSESLIPGEAFF | TGTGCCAGCAGTGAATCTTTGATTCCGGGTGAAGCTTTCTTT
many | TRBJ2-2 | . | TRBV7-2 | CASRSGQGAGELFF | TGTGCCAGCAGATCGGGGCAGGGAGCCGGGGAGCTGTTTTTT
few | TRBJ2-7 | . | TRBV7-9 | CASSSGLEGQYF | TGTGCCAGCAGCTCGGGACTCGAAGGGCAGTACTTC
few | TRBJ2-2 | TRBD1 | TRBV4-3 | CASSQSPGQGTGELFF | TGCGCCAGCAGCCAATCTCCGGGACAGGGCACCGGGGAGCTGTTTTTT
. | TRBJ1-1 | . | TRBV4-1 | CAGSQGPGTEAFF | TGCGCCGGCAGCCAAGGACCTGGCACTGAAGCTTTCTTT
few | TRBJ2-3 | . | TRBV6-2/TRBV6-3 | CASRLSPDTQYF | TGTGCCAGCAGGCTCAGCCCAGATACGCAGTATTTT
. | TRBJ2-3 | TRBD1 | TRBV19 | CASSQTGLHTDTQYF | TGTGCCAGTAGTCAGACAGGGCTCCACACAGATACGCAGTATTTT
. | TRBJ2-2 | . | TRBV3-1 | CASSPRTVFGELFF | TGTGCCAGCAGCCCCCGGACAGTTTTCGGGGAGCTGTTTTTT
. | TRBJ2-3 | TRBD2 | TRBV11-2 | CASRFSGGADTQYF | TGTGCCAGCAGATTTAGCGGGGGGGCGGATACGCAGTATTTT
. | TRBJ2-1 | . | TRBV7-2 | CASSLISGAYNEQFF | TGTGCCAGCAGCTTAATCTCAGGGGCCTACAATGAGCAGTTCTTC
few | TRBJ2-6 | . | TRBV5-8 | CASSNPGDSGANVLTF | TGTGCCAGCAGCAATCCGGGGGACTCTGGGGCCAACGTCCTGACTTTC
many | TRBJ1-1 | . | TRBV7-2 | CASSLLSQGPNTEAFF | TGTGCCAGCAGCTTATTATCGCAGGGGCCGAACACTGAAGCTTTCTTT
. | TRBJ1-1 | . | TRBV12-3/TRBV12-4 | CASSPIYTEAFF | TGTGCCAGCAGCCCCATTTATACTGAAGCTTTCTTT
. | TRBJ1-6 | . | TRBV7-6 | CASSLRRSDNSPLHF | TGTGCCAGCAGCTTAAGGAGATCCGATAATTCACCCCTCCACTTT
. | TRBJ1-4 | . | TRBV18 | CASSPDFEKLFF | TGTGCCAGCTCACCTGACTTTGAAAAACTGTTTTTT
. | TRBJ2-5 | . | TRBV6-6 | CASSYSLDSYQETQYF | TGTGCCAGCAGTTACTCTCTAGACAGCTACCAAGAGACCCAGTACTTC
. | TRBJ2-2 | . | TRBV3-1 | CASSQVRWELTVGELFF | TGTGCCAGCAGCCAAGTAAGGTGGGAGTTAACAGTTGGGGAGCTGTTTTTT
few | TRBJ2-1 | . | TRBV6-6 | CASSYSPSMNEQFF | TGTGCCAGCAGTTATTCTCCTAGTATGAATGAGCAGTTCTTC
few | TRBJ1-1 | TRBD1 | TRBV6-6 | CASSYWDRADTEAFF | TGTGCCAGCAGTTACTGGGACAGGGCGGACACTGAAGCTTTCTTT
. | TRBJ2-3 | TRBD2 | TRBV6-5 | CAGSYSKVAGLYTDTQYF | TGTGCCGGCAGTTACTCGAAGGTAGCGGGGCTTTACACAGATACGCAGTATTTT
. | TRBJ1-5 | . | TRBV19 | CASSIIRDRNQPQHF | TGTGCCAGTAGTATAATCAGGGATCGTAATCAGCCCCAGCATTTT
. | TRBJ2-2 | . | TRBV7-9 | CASSLETFNTGELFF | TGTGCCAGCAGCTTAGAGACTTTTAACACCGGGGAGCTGTTTTTT
. | TRBJ2-2 | TRBD1 | TRBV12-3/TRBV12-4 | CASSFRTGEAGELFF | TGTGCCAGCAGTTTCCGGACAGGGGAGGCCGGGGAGCTGTTTTTT
. | TRBJ2-7 | . | TRBV7-6 | CASSPGEFYEQYF | TGTGCCAGCAGTCCCGGTGAGTTCTACGAGCAGTACTTC
. | TRBJ2-2 | . | TRBV4-1 | CASSQEPPGNTGELFF | TGCGCCAGCAGCCAAGAGCCACCCGGAAACACCGGGGAGCTGTTTTTT
. | TRBJ2-3 | TRBD2 | TRBV6-1 | CAIWRGGLSTDTQYF | TGTGCCATTTGGCGGGGGGGACTAAGCACAGATACGCAGTATTTT
few | TRBJ2-7 | TRBD1 | TRBV5-1 | CASSGTDYEQYF | TGCGCCAGCAGCGGGACAGACTACGAGCAGTACTTC
. | TRBJ1-5 | . | TRBV15 | CATSGTTGYSNQPQHF | TGTGCCACCAGCGGCACGACAGGCTATAGCAATCAGCCCCAGCATTTT
many | TRBJ2-3 | . | TRBV7-6 | CASSLGDITDTQYF | TGTGCCAGCAGCTTAGGGGACATCACAGATACGCAGTATTTT
few | TRBJ1-1 | TRBD1 | TRBV9 | CASSVDTGGNTEAFF | TGTGCCAGCAGCGTAGATACAGGGGGAAACACTGAAGCTTTCTTT
many | TRBJ1-1 | . | TRBV7-6 | CASSLMGGANTEAFF | TGTGCCAGCAGCCTCATGGGAGGGGCGAACACTGAAGCTTTCTTT
. | TRBJ2-7 | TRBD1 | TRBV5-5 | CASSSGQGPTYEQYF | TGTGCCAGCAGCTCCGGACAGGGGCCGACCTACGAGCAGTACTTC
. | TRBJ2-7 | . | TRBV12-3/TRBV12-4 | CASSHRATFEQYF | TGTGCCAGCAGTCACAGGGCAACCTTTGAGCAGTACTTC
. | TRBJ1-4 | . | TRBV7-9 | CASSNKWGSDEKLFF | TGTGCCAGCAGCAATAAGTGGGGTTCCGATGAAAAACTGTTTTTT
. | TRBJ1-6 | . | TRBV27 | CASRPGGGISSPLHF | TGTGCCAGCAGGCCAGGCGGGGGCATAAGTTCACCCCTCCACTTT
. | TRBJ2-4 | . | TRBV12-3/TRBV12-4 | CASSTLIAKNIQYF | TGTGCCAGCAGTACGCTAATCGCCAAAAACATTCAGTACTTC
. | TRBJ2-5 | . | TRBV7-9 | CASSLFGGETQYF | TGTGCCAGCAGCTTATTCGGGGGAGAGACCCAGTACTTC
. | TRBJ2-1 | TRBD1 | TRBV6-6 | CASSPDRRLYNEQFF | TGTGCCAGCAGTCCGGACAGGAGACTCTACAATGAGCAGTTCTTC
. | TRBJ2-3 | TRBD2 | TRBV27 | CASSFRGLAGVITDTQYF | TGTGCCAGCAGTTTCCGCGGACTAGCGGGGGTTATCACAGATACGCAGTATTTT
. | TRBJ2-3 | TRBD2 | TRBV7-8 | CASSFQTSGGPWGEDTQYF | TGTGCCAGCAGCTTCCAGACTAGCGGGGGGCCCTGGGGGGAAGATACGCAGTATTTT
. | TRBJ2-7 | . | TRBV12-3/TRBV12-4 | CASSPRGGGAEQYF | TGTGCCAGCAGTCCTCGAGGGGGGGGTGCCGAGCAGTACTTC
. | TRBJ2-6 | . | TRBV6-5 | CASSYSKEMKGLQGGANVLTF | TGTGCCAGCAGTTACTCGAAGGAAATGAAGGGACTCCAGGGGGGGGCCAACGTCCTGACTTTC
many | TRBJ2-1 | TRBD1 | TRBV12-3/TRBV12-4 | CASSGETGDIYNEQFF | TGTGCCAGCAGTGGTGAGACAGGGGACATATACAATGAGCAGTTCTTC
many | TRBJ2-1 | . | TRBV27 | CASSLASSPSYNEQFF | TGTGCCAGCAGTTTAGCATCCAGCCCCTCCTACAATGAGCAGTTCTTC
few | TRBJ2-1 | TRBD1 | TRBV7-9 | CASSLRDRARDEQFF | TGTGCCAGCAGCTTACGGGACAGGGCTCGGGATGAGCAGTTCTTC